Reported below is one TCR beta chain. Per the original data handling: Nucleated cell number was recorded as an estimate derived from reference gene primer amplification. Clones were read by immunoSEQ multiplex PCR, and TCRdb kept only the in-frame ones, dropping some. The V and J calls and clone size were taken over from that table, and D and trimming were inferred from the DNA. The sample has about 170,000 clones; 82% are singletons. The sample belongs to a study of blood T cell repertoires in COVID-19. At the level of the study: PBMCs, B-cell-depleted T cells, or T cells provided the cDNA or gDNA that made up the material.

Germline V CDR1 and CDR2: SGHDT, YYEEEE. V lost 1 base to trimming and J lost 8 bases; unmatched junction nucleotides: 7. This CDR3 has 15 residues. The V call is TRBV5-6, the J call TRBJ2-4, with 9 nucleotides matching TRBD2. The TCR was taken from a woman of 80 years or more with active or convalescent COVID-19. The sample comprised peripheral blood. In DNA form, the CDR3 reads TGTGCCAGCAGCTTGTACGCGGGAGGGCGGGACATTCAGTACTTC. Translated: CASSLYAGGRDIQYF.